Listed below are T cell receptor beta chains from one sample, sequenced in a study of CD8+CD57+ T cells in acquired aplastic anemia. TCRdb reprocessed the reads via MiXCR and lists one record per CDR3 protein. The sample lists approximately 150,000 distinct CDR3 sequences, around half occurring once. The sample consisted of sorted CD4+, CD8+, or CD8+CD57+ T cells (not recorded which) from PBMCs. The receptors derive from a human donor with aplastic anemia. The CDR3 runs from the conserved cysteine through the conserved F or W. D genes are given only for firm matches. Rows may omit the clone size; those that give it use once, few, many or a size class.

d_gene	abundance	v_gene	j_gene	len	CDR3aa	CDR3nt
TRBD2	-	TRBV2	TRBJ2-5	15	CASRDSGGFQETQYF	TGTGCCAGCAGGGATAGCGGGGGGTTCCAAGAGACCCAGTACTTC
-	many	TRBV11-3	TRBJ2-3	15	CASSRGQSSTDTQYF	TGTGCCAGCAGCCGTGGACAGAGCAGCACAGATACGCAGTATTTT
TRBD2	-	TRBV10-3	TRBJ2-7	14	CAITVLAGFDEQYF	TGTGCCATCACCGTTCTAGCGGGGTTCGACGAGCAGTACTTC
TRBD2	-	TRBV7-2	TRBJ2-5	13	CASRGASGETQYF	TGTGCCAGCAGGGGAGCTAGCGGAGAGACCCAGTACTTC
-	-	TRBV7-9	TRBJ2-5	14	CASSLDLAQETQYF	TGTGCCAGCAGCTTAGATTTGGCGCAAGAGACCCAGTACTTC
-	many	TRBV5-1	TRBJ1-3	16	CASSLGRSLSGNTIYF	TGCGCCAGCAGCTTGGGGAGAAGCCTCTCTGGAAACACCATATATTTT
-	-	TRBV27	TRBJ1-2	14	CASSSQGRYYGYTF	TGTGCCAGCAGTTCCCAGGGTAGATACTATGGCTACACCTTC
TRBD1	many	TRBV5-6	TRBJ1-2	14	CASSATGTAYGYTF	TGTGCCAGCAGCGCCACCGGGACAGCCTATGGCTACACCTTC
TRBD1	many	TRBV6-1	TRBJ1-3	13	CASRDRGRDTIYF	TGTGCCAGCAGAGACAGGGGAAGGGACACCATATATTTT
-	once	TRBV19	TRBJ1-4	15	CASTDRAATNEKLFF	TGTGCCAGTACAGACCGAGCTGCAACTAATGAAAAACTGTTTTTT
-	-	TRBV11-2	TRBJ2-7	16	CASSQIKGQSSYEQYF	TGTGCCAGCAGCCAGATTAAGGGACAAAGCTCCTACGAGCAGTACTTC
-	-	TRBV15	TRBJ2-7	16	CATSRERAGKIYGQYF	TGTGCCACCAGCAGAGAGAGGGCGGGGAAAATCTACGGGCAGTACTTC
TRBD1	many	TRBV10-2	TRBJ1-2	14	CASSGRTGNYGYTF	TGCGCCAGCAGTGGGCGGACAGGGAACTATGGCTACACCTTC
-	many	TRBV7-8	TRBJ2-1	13	CASSLPIHNEQFF	TGTGCCAGCAGCTTACCCATTCACAATGAGCAGTTCTTC
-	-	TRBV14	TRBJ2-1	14	CASSQLSLNNEQFF	TGTGCCAGCAGCCAACTGTCTCTAAACAATGAGCAGTTCTTC
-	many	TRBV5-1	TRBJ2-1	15	CASSPEWGRGNEQFF	TGCGCCAGCAGCCCTGAATGGGGCCGGGGGAATGAGCAGTTCTTC
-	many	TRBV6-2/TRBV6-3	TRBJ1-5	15	CASSSHWDGNQPQHF	TGTGCCAGCAGTTCCCACTGGGACGGCAATCAGCCCCAGCATTTT
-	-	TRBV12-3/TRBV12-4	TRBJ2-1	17	CASTPKTGSPGANGQFF	TGTGCCAGCACCCCGAAAACAGGTTCCCCCGGGGCCAATGGGCAGTTCTTC
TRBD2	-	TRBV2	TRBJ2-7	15	CASSIGTSGVYEQYF	TGTGCCAGCAGTATTGGGACTAGCGGGGTCTACGAGCAGTACTTC
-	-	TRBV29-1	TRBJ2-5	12	CSVWTEQETQYF	TGCAGCGTCTGGACAGAACAAGAGACCCAGTACTTC
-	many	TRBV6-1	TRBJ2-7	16	CASRRGHGQSSYEQYF	TGTGCCAGCAGAAGGGGCCACGGCCAGAGCTCCTACGAGCAGTACTTC
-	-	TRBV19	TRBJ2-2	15	CASTRQATYTGELFF	TGTGCCAGTACTCGCCAAGCCACCTACACCGGGGAGCTGTTTTTT
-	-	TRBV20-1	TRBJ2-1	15	CSARGLSSSYNEQFF	TGCAGTGCTAGGGGTCTCTCGAGCTCCTACAATGAGCAGTTCTTC
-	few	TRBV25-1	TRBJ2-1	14	CASSEYPQGNEQFF	TGTGCCAGCAGTGAATACCCCCAGGGCAATGAGCAGTTCTTC
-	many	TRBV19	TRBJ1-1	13	CASSMALNTGAFF	TGTGCCAGTAGTATGGCACTAAACACTGGAGCTTTCTTT
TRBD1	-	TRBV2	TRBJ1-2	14	CASSAGQGSYGYTF	TGTGCCAGCAGTGCGGGACAGGGCTCCTATGGCTACACCTTC
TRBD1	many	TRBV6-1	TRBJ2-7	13	CASSPTGGYEQYF	TGTGCCAGCAGTCCAACAGGGGGGTACGAGCAGTACTTC
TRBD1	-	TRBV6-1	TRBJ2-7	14	CASSRDRSGYEQYF	TGTGCCAGCAGTCGGGACAGGTCGGGCTACGAGCAGTACTTC
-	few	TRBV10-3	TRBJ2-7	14	CAISEAVIPYEQYF	TGTGCCATCAGCGAGGCGGTGATCCCCTACGAGCAGTACTTC
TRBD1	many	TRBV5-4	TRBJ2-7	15	CASSFKGQGAYEQYF	TGTGCCAGCAGCTTCAAAGGACAGGGGGCCTACGAGCAGTACTTC
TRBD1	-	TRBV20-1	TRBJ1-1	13	CSAWTGINTEAFF	TGCAGTGCCTGGACAGGGATCAACACTGAAGCTTTCTTT
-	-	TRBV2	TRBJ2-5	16	CASRTIREIGGETQYF	TGTGCCAGCAGAACCATTAGGGAGATCGGGGGAGAGACCCAGTACTTC
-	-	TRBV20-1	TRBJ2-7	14	CSARDLSVGPEQYF	TGCAGTGCTAGAGATCTAAGCGTAGGACCCGAGCAGTACTTC